This T cell receptor (beta chain) was recorded in a study of cytomegalovirus exposure and HLA in healthy donors. Trimming removed 6 bases from V and 8 bases from J, with 19 bases in between. The CDR3 length is 14 residues. CDR1 and CDR2 (germline): MDHEN, SYDVKM. Whole-study results and caveats: Later work associated approximately 17,000 TCR beta sequences with HLA alleles at 0.05 false discovery rate. In a later analysis, common viral pathogens appeared linked to several of the most significant clusters.

In regard to this clone: Its antigen is not known.

The PCR made use of 60 Vbeta and 13 Jbeta primers. Measured with immunoSEQ multiplex PCR; TCRdb has only the in-frame clones, and not every one. The sample gives approximately 90,000 clones, around three quarters of which show up once; about 14% is in the top ten. The source material was PBMCs. This sequence was found in a woman in her forties or fifties in good health and CMV-seropositive. The genes are TRBV28 and TRBJ1-2; possibly TRBD1 for D (6 bases). CDR3 residues: CASRHEGTRTGYTF. In DNA, the CDR3 is TGTGCCAGCAGGCATGAAGGGACACGCACGGGCTACACCTTC.